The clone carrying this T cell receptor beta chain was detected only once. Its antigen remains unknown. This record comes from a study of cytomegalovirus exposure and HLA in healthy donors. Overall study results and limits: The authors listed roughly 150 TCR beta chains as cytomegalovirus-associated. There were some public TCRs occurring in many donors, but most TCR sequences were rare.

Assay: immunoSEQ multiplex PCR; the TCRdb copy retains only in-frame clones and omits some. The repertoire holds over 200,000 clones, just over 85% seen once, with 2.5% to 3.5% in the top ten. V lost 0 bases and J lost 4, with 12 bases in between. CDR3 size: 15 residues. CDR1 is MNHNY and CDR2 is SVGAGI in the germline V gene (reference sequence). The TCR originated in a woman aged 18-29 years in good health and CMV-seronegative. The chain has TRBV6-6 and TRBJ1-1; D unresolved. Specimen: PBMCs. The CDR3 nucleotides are TGTGCCAGCAGTTACTCGGAGATGGCATCCACTGAAGCTTTCTTT. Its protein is CASSYSEMASTEAFF.